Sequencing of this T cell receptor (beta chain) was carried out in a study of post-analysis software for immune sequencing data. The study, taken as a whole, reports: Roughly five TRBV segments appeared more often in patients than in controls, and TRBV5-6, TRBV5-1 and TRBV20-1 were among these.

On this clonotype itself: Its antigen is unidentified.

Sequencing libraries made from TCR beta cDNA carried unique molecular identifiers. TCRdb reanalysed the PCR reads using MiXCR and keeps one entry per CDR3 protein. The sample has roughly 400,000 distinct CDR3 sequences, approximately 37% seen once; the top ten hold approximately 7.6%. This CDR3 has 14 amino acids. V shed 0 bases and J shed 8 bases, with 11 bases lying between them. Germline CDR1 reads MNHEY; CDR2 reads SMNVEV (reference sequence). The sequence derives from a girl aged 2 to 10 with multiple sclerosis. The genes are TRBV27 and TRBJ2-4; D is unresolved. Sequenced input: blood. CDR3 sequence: CASSLSNFRDIQYF. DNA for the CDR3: TGTGCCAGCAGTTTATCGAATTTTCGGGACATTCAGTACTTC.